Included here is one T cell receptor beta chain sequence, with context. Sequenced by immunoSEQ multiplex PCR; TCRdb stores in-frame clones only, minus some. The sample comprises about 23,000 clones, about 90% of which are singletons, and 6.3% rests with the top ten. These data come from a study of blood T cell repertoires in COVID-19. Study-wide context: COVID-19 samples from acute and convalescent phases originated in the United States, Italy and Spain.

Germline CDR1 MNHEY, CDR2 SVGAGI. Trimming stripped 5 bases from V and 9 bases from J, with 14 bases between. This CDR3 has 14 amino acids. This chain joins TRBV6-5 and TRBJ1-6; a weak D match, TRBD1 (6 bases). This receptor was identified in a woman older than 75 with active COVID-19. Material for sequencing was peripheral blood. CDR3 sequence reads: CASSRQVSGSPLHF. The CDR3 nucleotides are TGTGCCAGCAGTCGACAGGTCTCGGGTTCACCCCTCCACTTT.